The rows below give T cell receptor beta chains drawn from one sample of a study of blood T cells in healthy people across ages. TCRdb processed the 5' RACE reads anew with MiXCR; each CDR3 protein has one entry. The sample has more than 450,000 distinct CDR3 sequences, roughly a quarter seen once. The same sample was also studied in work on T cells of mothers and their children.

The sequenced sample was blood. The receptors come from a boy aged 2-15 years in good health. Each CDR3 is given with its conserved first and last residue. A D gene is named only where the DNA matches it firmly. Clone size is not always given. Where it is, it says once, few, many or a class for expanded clones.

d_call: TRBD1
v_call: TRBV5-6
j_call: TRBJ1-2
clone_size: few
cdr3_nt: TGTGCCAGCAGAGATGGGACAGGGAGCTATGGCTACACCTTC
cdr3_aa: CASRDGTGSYGYTF

d_call: NA
v_call: TRBV3-1
j_call: TRBJ2-1
clone_size: NA
cdr3_nt: TGTGCCAGCAGCCAACCCCGCAGTTCCTACAATGAGCAGTTCTTC
cdr3_aa: CASSQPRSSYNEQFF

d_call: NA
v_call: TRBV12-3/TRBV12-4
j_call: TRBJ2-5
clone_size: many
cdr3_nt: TGTGCCAGCAGTTTTAGGGGGACCCAGTACTTC
cdr3_aa: CASSFRGTQYF

d_call: NA
v_call: TRBV7-9
j_call: TRBJ2-3
clone_size: NA
cdr3_nt: TGTGCCAGCAGCTCGGTTGGGGGGAGCACCACAGATACGCAGTATTTT
cdr3_aa: CASSSVGGSTTDTQYF

d_call: NA
v_call: TRBV7-9
j_call: TRBJ1-3
clone_size: NA
cdr3_nt: TGTGCCAGCAGCCGAGATACTTCGGGCATATATTTT
cdr3_aa: CASSRDTSGIYF

d_call: NA
v_call: TRBV6-5
j_call: TRBJ2-5
clone_size: NA
cdr3_nt: TGTGCCAGCAGCATTATAAGGGGAGAGACCCAGTACTTC
cdr3_aa: CASSIIRGETQYF

d_call: TRBD1
v_call: TRBV9
j_call: TRBJ2-3
clone_size: few
cdr3_nt: TGTGCCAGCAGCGCCGCCGGGACAGTCACAGATACGCAGTATTTT
cdr3_aa: CASSAAGTVTDTQYF

d_call: TRBD1
v_call: TRBV5-1
j_call: TRBJ2-3
clone_size: many
cdr3_nt: TGCGCCAGCAGGCAGGGGGCTTTAGATACGCAGTATTTT
cdr3_aa: CASRQGALDTQYF

d_call: TRBD1
v_call: TRBV27
j_call: TRBJ1-2
clone_size: once
cdr3_nt: TGTGCCAGCAGTTTCTACGACAGGGCGGATCACTATGGCTACACCTTC
cdr3_aa: CASSFYDRADHYGYTF

d_call: NA
v_call: TRBV11-2
j_call: TRBJ2-5
clone_size: NA
cdr3_nt: TGTGCCAGCAGCCTAATCCTAGTAGATTGGCTCCAAGAGACCCAGTACTTC
cdr3_aa: CASSLILVDWLQETQYF

d_call: NA
v_call: TRBV15
j_call: TRBJ2-2
clone_size: few
cdr3_nt: TGTGCCACCAGCAAGGCAGCTGACACCGGGGAGCTGTTTTTT
cdr3_aa: CATSKAADTGELFF

d_call: NA
v_call: TRBV2
j_call: TRBJ1-1
clone_size: NA
cdr3_nt: TGTGCCAGCAGTACCTCAGGGGCCACTGAAGCTTTCTTT
cdr3_aa: CASSTSGATEAFF

d_call: NA
v_call: TRBV4-3
j_call: TRBJ2-5
clone_size: NA
cdr3_nt: TGCGCCAGCAGCCAAGAGAGGGATCTACAAGAGACCCAGTACTTC
cdr3_aa: CASSQERDLQETQYF

d_call: NA
v_call: TRBV20-1
j_call: TRBJ2-5
clone_size: NA
cdr3_nt: TGCAGTGCTAGTATCACCCTGAGGCCGACCATACCAGAAGAGACCCAGTACTTC
cdr3_aa: CSASITLRPTIPEETQYF

d_call: NA
v_call: TRBV5-5
j_call: TRBJ2-7
clone_size: few
cdr3_nt: TGTGCCAGCAGCTCCCTGGGGCTAGCGAGCGAGCAGTACTTC
cdr3_aa: CASSSLGLASEQYF

d_call: NA
v_call: TRBV7-3
j_call: TRBJ1-2
clone_size: NA
cdr3_nt: TGTGCCAGCAGCTTAATGGGAGGCGGCACTACTCCCTATGGCTACACCTTC
cdr3_aa: CASSLMGGGTTPYGYTF

d_call: NA
v_call: TRBV12-3/TRBV12-4
j_call: TRBJ1-1
clone_size: few
cdr3_nt: TGTGCCAGCAGTTTAGGGGCGGGGGATGATGCTTTCTTT
cdr3_aa: CASSLGAGDDAFF

d_call: TRBD2
v_call: TRBV6-5
j_call: TRBJ2-3
clone_size: few
cdr3_nt: TGTGCCAGCGGGACTACTCTTACCACAGATACGCAGTATTTT
cdr3_aa: CASGTTLTTDTQYF

d_call: NA
v_call: TRBV4-3
j_call: TRBJ2-5
clone_size: NA
cdr3_nt: TGCGCCAGCAGCCAAGATCACAGGGAAGAGACCCAGTACTTC
cdr3_aa: CASSQDHREETQYF

d_call: NA
v_call: TRBV5-5
j_call: TRBJ2-5
clone_size: NA
cdr3_nt: TGTGCCAGCAGCCGCCCCGACAGTCAAGAGACCCAGTACTTC
cdr3_aa: CASSRPDSQETQYF

d_call: TRBD1
v_call: TRBV9
j_call: TRBJ2-5
clone_size: NA
cdr3_nt: TGTGCCAGCAGCAGGGGGACAGGGCGAAATCAAGAGACCCAGTACTTC
cdr3_aa: CASSRGTGRNQETQYF

d_call: NA
v_call: TRBV5-1
j_call: TRBJ2-7
clone_size: few
cdr3_nt: TGCGCCAGCAGCTTGGAGACAGGTTCCTACGAGCAGTACTTC
cdr3_aa: CASSLETGSYEQYF

d_call: NA
v_call: TRBV28
j_call: TRBJ2-5
clone_size: NA
cdr3_nt: TGTGCCAGCAGCGGGCCCGCGGAAGAGACCCAGTACTTC
cdr3_aa: CASSGPAEETQYF

d_call: NA
v_call: TRBV15
j_call: TRBJ2-5
clone_size: few
cdr3_nt: TGTGCCACCAGCTCTTCTCGGGCACAAGAGACCCAGTACTTC
cdr3_aa: CATSSSRAQETQYF

d_call: NA
v_call: TRBV28
j_call: TRBJ1-2
clone_size: NA
cdr3_nt: TGTGCCAGCAGCCCTTATACCCAGGGACCTTACTATGGCTACACCTTC
cdr3_aa: CASSPYTQGPYYGYTF

d_call: TRBD2
v_call: TRBV19
j_call: TRBJ2-1
clone_size: NA
cdr3_nt: TGTGCCAGTAGTGTGGGACTAGAGTACAATGAGCAGTTCTTC
cdr3_aa: CASSVGLEYNEQFF

d_call: TRBD2
v_call: TRBV7-9
j_call: TRBJ2-3
clone_size: few
cdr3_nt: TGTGCCAGCATTGGAGCGGGGGGGCTAAAGGCAGATACGCAGTATTTT
cdr3_aa: CASIGAGGLKADTQYF

d_call: TRBD2
v_call: TRBV6-6
j_call: TRBJ2-1
clone_size: NA
cdr3_nt: TGTGCCAGCCAGTGGACTAGACAGCATGAGCAGTTCTTC
cdr3_aa: CASQWTRQHEQFF

d_call: TRBD1
v_call: TRBV2
j_call: TRBJ2-7
clone_size: NA
cdr3_nt: TGTGCCAGCGGACAGGGTCGGAGCGAGCAGTACTTC
cdr3_aa: CASGQGRSEQYF

d_call: TRBD1
v_call: TRBV5-1
j_call: TRBJ2-7
clone_size: NA
cdr3_nt: TGCGCCAGCAGCTGGGGACAGCCCTACGAGCAGTACTTC
cdr3_aa: CASSWGQPYEQYF

d_call: NA
v_call: TRBV3-1
j_call: TRBJ2-7
clone_size: NA
cdr3_nt: TGTGCCAGCAGCCAAGGTGCTGTCTACGAGCAGTACTTC
cdr3_aa: CASSQGAVYEQYF

d_call: NA
v_call: TRBV7-6
j_call: TRBJ2-1
clone_size: few
cdr3_nt: TGTGCCAGCAGCTTAGCGTGGGGGATCTGCAGCAATGAGCAGTTCTTC
cdr3_aa: CASSLAWGICSNEQFF

d_call: NA
v_call: TRBV21-1
j_call: TRBJ1-5
clone_size: NA
cdr3_nt: TGTGCCAGCAGCAAAGGGGAAGGGTATAGCAATCAGCCCCAGCATTTT
cdr3_aa: CASSKGEGYSNQPQHF

d_call: TRBD1
v_call: TRBV6-5
j_call: TRBJ2-5
clone_size: few
cdr3_nt: TGTGCCAGCAGTTCGACAGGGGCTAGGGAGACCCAGTACTTC
cdr3_aa: CASSSTGARETQYF

d_call: NA
v_call: TRBV19
j_call: TRBJ2-2
clone_size: NA
cdr3_nt: TGTGCCAGTAGTACGACTATAGGACAGTTTTCCGTTGGCGGGGAGCTGTTTTTT
cdr3_aa: CASSTTIGQFSVGGELFF

d_call: NA
v_call: TRBV29-1
j_call: TRBJ1-1
clone_size: few
cdr3_nt: TGCAGCGCGACGGGAGCTTTTATGGGCGTCACTGAAGCTTTCTTT
cdr3_aa: CSATGAFMGVTEAFF

d_call: TRBD2
v_call: TRBV7-8
j_call: TRBJ2-1
clone_size: few
cdr3_nt: TGTGCCAGCAGCTCCTCATCGACTAGCGGGGGGGCCTATGAGCAGTTCTTC
cdr3_aa: CASSSSSTSGGAYEQFF

d_call: NA
v_call: TRBV6-6
j_call: TRBJ1-4
clone_size: few
cdr3_nt: TGTGCCAGCAGTTACTACGGGGTCGAGGGCGAAAAACTGTTTTTT
cdr3_aa: CASSYYGVEGEKLFF

d_call: NA
v_call: TRBV6-5
j_call: TRBJ2-4
clone_size: NA
cdr3_nt: TGTGCCAGCAGCCTAGGTCGCGGCCAAAACATTCAGTACTTC
cdr3_aa: CASSLGRGQNIQYF

d_call: TRBD1
v_call: TRBV7-9
j_call: TRBJ2-7
clone_size: NA
cdr3_nt: TGTGCCAGTAGCCTCGACAGGGGTATCTCCTACGAGCAGTACTTC
cdr3_aa: CASSLDRGISYEQYF

d_call: TRBD2
v_call: TRBV6-6
j_call: TRBJ2-1
clone_size: NA
cdr3_nt: TGTGCCGCCCGGGAGGGGAATGAGCAGTTCTTC
cdr3_aa: CAAREGNEQFF

d_call: NA
v_call: TRBV7-2
j_call: TRBJ2-5
clone_size: few
cdr3_nt: TGTGCCAGCAGCTTCGGGGACCCGCAAGAGACCCAGTACTTC
cdr3_aa: CASSFGDPQETQYF

d_call: TRBD1
v_call: TRBV11-3
j_call: TRBJ1-5
clone_size: NA
cdr3_nt: TGTGCCAGCAGCTTACTGTTCAGGGACAGAGATCAGCCCCAGCATTTT
cdr3_aa: CASSLLFRDRDQPQHF

d_call: NA
v_call: TRBV12-3/TRBV12-4
j_call: TRBJ1-1
clone_size: few
cdr3_nt: TGTGCCAGCAGTCGCCGGTTGGGGGCGAACACTGAAGCTTTCTTT
cdr3_aa: CASSRRLGANTEAFF

d_call: TRBD1
v_call: TRBV7-2
j_call: TRBJ1-5
clone_size: few
cdr3_nt: TGTGCCAGCAGCCAAGGGGACAGGCCCCAGCCCCAGCGTTTT
cdr3_aa: CASSQGDRPQPQRF

d_call: NA
v_call: TRBV29-1
j_call: TRBJ2-7
clone_size: many
cdr3_nt: TGCAGCGTTGGGGGGATCTCCTACGAGCAGTACTTC
cdr3_aa: CSVGGISYEQYF

d_call: TRBD2
v_call: TRBV27
j_call: TRBJ2-3
clone_size: NA
cdr3_nt: TGTGCCAGCAGCGGGAGGGGGGATACGCAGTATTTT
cdr3_aa: CASSGRGDTQYF

d_call: TRBD1
v_call: TRBV30
j_call: TRBJ1-6
clone_size: NA
cdr3_nt: TGTGCCTGGAGTGCGGGACAGGACCTATCACCCCTCCACTTT
cdr3_aa: CAWSAGQDLSPLHF

d_call: NA
v_call: TRBV5-5
j_call: TRBJ1-1
clone_size: once
cdr3_nt: TGTGCCAGCAGCTTGTCCGGCAGAAACACTGAAGCTTTCTTT
cdr3_aa: CASSLSGRNTEAFF

d_call: NA
v_call: TRBV11-2
j_call: TRBJ2-5
clone_size: NA
cdr3_nt: TGTGCCAGCAGCTTACTCCGAGGGAACCAAGAGACCCAGTACTTC
cdr3_aa: CASSLLRGNQETQYF

d_call: NA
v_call: TRBV10-3
j_call: TRBJ1-1
clone_size: NA
cdr3_nt: TGTGCCATCAGTGAAGCCCCGGGACTCCCTGAAGCTTTCTTT
cdr3_aa: CAISEAPGLPEAFF

d_call: NA
v_call: TRBV3-1
j_call: TRBJ1-1
clone_size: few
cdr3_nt: TGTGCCAGCAGCCAAGACCCAGTGGAGAACACTGAAGCTTTCTTT
cdr3_aa: CASSQDPVENTEAFF

d_call: NA
v_call: TRBV7-9
j_call: TRBJ2-5
clone_size: NA
cdr3_nt: TGTGCCAGCAGCTTAGATGAGATACGGGAGACCCAGTACTTC
cdr3_aa: CASSLDEIRETQYF

d_call: TRBD2
v_call: TRBV27
j_call: TRBJ2-7
clone_size: NA
cdr3_nt: TGTGCCAGCAGTTCCCAGGGACTAGTGACGGGGGAGCAGTACTTC
cdr3_aa: CASSSQGLVTGEQYF

d_call: NA
v_call: TRBV19
j_call: TRBJ1-1
clone_size: few
cdr3_nt: TGTGCCACCACAGGGTACCTGAACACTGAAGCTTTCTTT
cdr3_aa: CATTGYLNTEAFF